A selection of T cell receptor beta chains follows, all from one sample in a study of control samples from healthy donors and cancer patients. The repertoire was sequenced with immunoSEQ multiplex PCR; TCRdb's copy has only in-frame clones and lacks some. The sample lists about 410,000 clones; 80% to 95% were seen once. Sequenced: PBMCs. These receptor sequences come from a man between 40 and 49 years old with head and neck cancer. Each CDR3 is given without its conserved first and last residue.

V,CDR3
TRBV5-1,ASSLVAAGGRDEQF
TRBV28,ASSETGRSYEQY
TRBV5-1,ASSLGTGPRNQPQH
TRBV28,ASSGRQRNTEAF
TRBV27,ASRWRLAGGYEQY
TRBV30,AWSPEGGELF
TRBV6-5,ASSYLRGPLNEQF
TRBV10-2,ASGQGARSGNTIY
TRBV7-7,ASSLATTGELF
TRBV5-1,ASSLEGAGGLETQY
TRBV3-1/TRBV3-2,ASSQDEAVNTEAF
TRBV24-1,ATNPAGGTGELF
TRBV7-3,ASSLGGRETQY
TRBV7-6,ASSPSGGFTSNTEAF
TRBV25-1,ASTGAGGFEKLF
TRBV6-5,ASSKDGSSYEQY
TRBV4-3,ASSQVPLQGLAYGETQY
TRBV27,ASRKGLDGYGYT
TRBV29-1,SVERTGDGGEQY
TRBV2,ASSGLTPDQPQH
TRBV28,ASSSPSRGSGNTIY
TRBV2,ASSSGHTSGANVLT
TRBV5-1,ASSFTSSYNEQF
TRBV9,ASSADRSYEQY
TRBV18,ASSPDGTGVGQPQH
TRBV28,ASNRQGATQY
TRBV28,ASSWWDTNTGELF
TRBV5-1,ASSLGVASGGNEQF
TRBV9,ASSPSWTGNTGELF
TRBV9,ASSPSGTSSHEQY
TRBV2,ASSPVTGTGGGWHEQF
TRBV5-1,ASSLAGYDYEQY
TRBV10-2,ASGVQQPQH
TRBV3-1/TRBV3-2,ASSAGTSSYEQY
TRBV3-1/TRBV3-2,ASSQIGSGQETQY
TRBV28,ASSIPSGRVFVQF
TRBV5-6,ASSWGTGDRGTEAF
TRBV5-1,ASSLEGRETTDTQY
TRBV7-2,ASSLFYEQY
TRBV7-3,ASSLGDPAIGEQF
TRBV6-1,ASSEAILASRGRYEQY
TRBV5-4,ASSFSGNTGELF
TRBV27,ASSSGQVARGANVLT
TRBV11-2,ASASRDSGNTIY
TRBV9,ASSSTGGAGNTEAF
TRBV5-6,ASSLSWDGPYEQY
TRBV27,ATRQGGLNEQF
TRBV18,ASSPSGHYEQY
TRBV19,ASSNGPVGNTIY
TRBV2,ASSGMGFSYNEQF
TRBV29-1,SVTGPLSTDTQY
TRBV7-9,ASGNAQETQY
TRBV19,ASSIPDRGRTDTQY
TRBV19,ASSGPETGELF
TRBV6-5,AATSWAEQY
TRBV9,ASSVGWGREQY